This T cell receptor (beta chain) was observed in a study of OX40 agonist ivuxolimab in advanced cancers. Overall study results and limits: In the 0.1 to 3.0 mg/kg range, CD4+ and CD8+ blood T cells had expanded clonally by week 6.

Clones were read by immunoSEQ multiplex PCR, and TCRdb kept only the in-frame ones, dropping some. Among tens of thousands of clones listed, 70% to 80% were seen once. J lost 1 base, V lost 4 bases, and 9 bases had no gene match. The CDR3 consists of 16 residues. CDR1 is SGHNT and CDR2 is YYREEE in the germline V gene (reference sequence). Patients were ineligible given autoimmune disease history or systemic immunosuppression. About this clone: What it binds is not known.

This sequence joins TRBV5-4 and TRBJ2-7, with 9 bases lining up with TRBD2. This receptor was taken from an adult with an advanced solid tumor such as melanoma, head and neck, liver or kidney cancer. The specimen comprised CD4+ or CD8+ T cells sorted from blood, sampled in a trial of the OX40 agonist ivuxolimab. DNA of the CDR3: TGTGCCAGCAGCCCCCGGGGTAGCGGGGGTTCCTACGAGCAGTACTTC. It encodes CASSPRGSGGSYEQYF.